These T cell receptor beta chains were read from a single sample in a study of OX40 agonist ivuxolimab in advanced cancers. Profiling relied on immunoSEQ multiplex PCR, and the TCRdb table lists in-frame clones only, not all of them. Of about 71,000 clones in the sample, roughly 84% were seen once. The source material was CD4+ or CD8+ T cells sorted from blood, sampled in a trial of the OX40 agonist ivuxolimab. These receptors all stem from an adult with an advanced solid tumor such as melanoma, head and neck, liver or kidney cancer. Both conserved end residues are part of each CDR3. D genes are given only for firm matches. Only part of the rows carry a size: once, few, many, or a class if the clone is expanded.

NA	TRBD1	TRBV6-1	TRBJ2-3	TGTGCCAGCAGTGAAGCGGTTGGACAGGGGGCTTCCGATACGCAGTATTTT	CASSEAVGQGASDTQYF
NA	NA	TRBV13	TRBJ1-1	TGTGCCAGCAGCTTATGGGAGGGTGGTGGAAACACTGAAGCTTTCTTT	CASSLWEGGGNTEAFF
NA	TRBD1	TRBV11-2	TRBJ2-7	TGTGCCAGCAGCTTTGACAGGGGGCAAGGCGAGCAGTACTTC	CASSFDRGQGEQYF
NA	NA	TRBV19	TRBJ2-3	TGTGCCAGTTCATCCGGGATCACAGATACGCAGTATTTT	CASSSGITDTQYF
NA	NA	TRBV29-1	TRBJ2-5	TGCAGCGCACCGGAAGAGGGGCAAGAGACCCAGTACTTC	CSAPEEGQETQYF
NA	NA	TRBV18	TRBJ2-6	TGTGCCAGCTCACCGCTACGGACGGCTCCCTCTGGGGCCAACGTCCTGACTTTC	CASSPLRTAPSGANVLTF
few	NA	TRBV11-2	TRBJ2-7	TGTGCCAGCAGCCAGCGGGCAGGGTCCTACGAGCAGTACTTC	CASSQRAGSYEQYF
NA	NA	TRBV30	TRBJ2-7	TGTGCCTGGAGGACATCCTACGAGCAGTACTTC	CAWRTSYEQYF
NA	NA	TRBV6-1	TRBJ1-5	TGTGCCAGCAGTCAATGGCGGGCAGCGAATCAGCCCCAGCATTTT	CASSQWRAANQPQHF
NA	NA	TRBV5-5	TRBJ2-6	TGTGCCAGCAGCTTGACCGGGACTGGGGCCAACGTCCTGACTTTC	CASSLTGTGANVLTF
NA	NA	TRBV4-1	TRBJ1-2	TGCGCCAGCCGGAGGGGACCTAACTATGGCTACACCTTC	CASRRGPNYGYTF
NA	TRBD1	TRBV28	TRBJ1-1	TGTGCCAGCAGACCCTGGGGTCAGGGGGAAGACACTGAAGCTTTCTTT	CASRPWGQGEDTEAFF
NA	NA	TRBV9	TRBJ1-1	TGTGCCAGCAGCGTGGGGCCGAACACTGAAGCTTTCTTT	CASSVGPNTEAFF
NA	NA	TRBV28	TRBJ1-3	TGTGCCAGCACCCGGGGGGGGACCTCTGGAAACACCATATATTTT	CASTRGGTSGNTIYF
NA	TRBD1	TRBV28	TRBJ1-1	TGTGCCAGCAGGCCCGGGACAGCCAACACTGAAGCTTTCTTT	CASRPGTANTEAFF
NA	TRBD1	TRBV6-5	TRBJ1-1	TGTGCCAGCAGTAAATCCGGGACAGGGGCCACTGAAGCTTTCTTT	CASSKSGTGATEAFF
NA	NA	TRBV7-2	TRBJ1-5	TGTGCCAGCAACAGGATTACAAATCAGCCCCAGCATTTT	CASNRITNQPQHF
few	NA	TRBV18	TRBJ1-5	TGTGCCAGCTCCGCTACCGGAGATGCGCCCCAGCATTTT	CASSATGDAPQHF